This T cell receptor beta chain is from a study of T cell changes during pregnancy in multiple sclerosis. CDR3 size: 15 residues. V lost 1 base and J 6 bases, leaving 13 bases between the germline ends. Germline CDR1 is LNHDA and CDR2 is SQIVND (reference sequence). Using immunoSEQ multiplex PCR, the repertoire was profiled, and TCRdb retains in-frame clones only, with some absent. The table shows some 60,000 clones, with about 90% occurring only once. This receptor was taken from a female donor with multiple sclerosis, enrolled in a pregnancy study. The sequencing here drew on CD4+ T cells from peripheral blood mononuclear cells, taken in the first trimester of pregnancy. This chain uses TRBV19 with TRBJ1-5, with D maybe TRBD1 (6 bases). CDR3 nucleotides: TGTGCCAGTAGTATAGGCAGGGGAAAAAGTCAGCCCCAGCATTTT. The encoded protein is CASSIGRGKSQPQHF.